The clone carrying this T cell receptor beta chain has just a few counts. What it recognizes is unknown. Unique molecular identifiers were in the cDNA, with template-switch universal primer binding. TCRdb passed the 5' RACE reads through MiXCR, listing each CDR3 protein once. Among 700,000 to 950,000 distinct CDR3 sequences listed, more than 9% were seen once. The data belong to a study of identical twins. Broader study findings: Because invariant MAIT and iNKT cells could be present, zero-insertion analyses could be partly confounded. Alpha sequences that were out-of-frame and twin-shared showed an excess of low generation probability. In monozygotic twins, models underestimated the sharing of out-of-frame TCR alpha.

The same data also went into a second study, on yellow fever vaccine responses in identical twins.

The sequence derives from a young woman in good health. Input material: PBMCs.

The CDR3 loop reads CASSVPGTAGKAYEQYF. The CDR3 nucleotides read TGCGCCAGCAGCGTCCCCGGGACGGCAGGGAAGGCGTACGAGCAGTACTTC. The chain joins TRBV5-1 to TRBJ2-7, with D tentatively TRBD1 or TRBD2 (5 bases each). This CDR3 is built from 17 residues. The V and J ends lost 4 bases and 4 bases respectively, with 24 bases between them. Germline values: CDR1 SGHRS, CDR2 YFSETQ. Based on the CDR3 plus reference TRBV5-1 and TRBJ2-7, the full variable domain is KAGVTQTPRYLIKTRGQQVTLSCSPISGHRSVSWYQQTPGQGLQFLFEYFSETQRNKGNFPGRFSGRQFSNSRSEMNVSTLELGDSALYLCASSVPGTAGKAYEQYFGPGTRLTVT.